This TCR beta chain is drawn from a study of blood T cell repertoires in COVID-19. Germline CDR1 is SGHRS and CDR2 is YFSETQ. Between the trimmed V and J ends, which lost 4 bases and 5 bases, there was a span of 22 bases. This CDR3 comprises 16 residues. The authors' processing: Amplifying reference gene primers gave estimates of nucleated cell counts. Profiled with immunoSEQ multiplex PCR; TCRdb holds only in-frame clones, not every one. V and J calls and clone size are copied from that table; D and trimming were computed from the DNA. The data show about 170,000 clones, with 80% to 85% seen just once and approximately 10% held by the top ten.

Sequencing was carried out using peripheral blood. The V and J genes are TRBV5-1 and TRBJ2-7; D may be TRBD2 (7 bases). The origin of this receptor is a man between 65 and 85 years old with active or convalescent COVID-19. For the CDR3, the DNA is TGCGCCAGCAGCACGGGAGGTGGACAGTCTCACCACGAGCAGTACTTC. Amino acid sequence: CASSTGGGQSHHEQYF.